This T cell receptor (beta chain) appears in the sequencing data of a study of shared clonotypes between healthy human individuals. Looking at the study overall: The cohort had two women and three men, ages 18 to 49.

TCRdb's table, derived via immunoSEQ multiplex PCR, lists solely in-frame clones and lacks some. Altogether around 1.1 million clones are present, approximately 78% being singletons, with the ten largest covering 0.55% to 0.7%. The CDR3 has 13 residues. V was shortened by 4 bases and J by 4 bases, with 9 bases between the two germline ends. The germline V gene has CDR1 SGHRS and CDR2 YFSETQ. Naive CD45RA+ and memory CD45RA-negative subsets were split from CD4+ cells. For this clone: What it binds is not known.

Study results and limitations: Larger estimated richness was generally seen in naive subsets than in memory subsets.

Sequencing was performed on memory CD4+ T cells from PBMCs. Subset given: CD45RA-negative fraction. The origin of this receptor is a man aged 18 to 29 in good health. Some clones in this sample may be carry-over from other donors' samples. The rearrangement joins TRBV5-1 to TRBJ1-3; D ambiguous. Here the CDR3 reads CASSAYGGNTIYF. For the CDR3, the DNA is TGCGCCAGCAGCGCATACGGAGGAAACACCATATATTTT. Full variable domain (missing parts from reference TRBV5-1 and TRBJ1-3): KAGVTQTPRYLIKTRGQQVTLSCSPISGHRSVSWYQQTPGQGLQFLFEYFSETQRNKGNFPGRFSGRQFSNSRSEMNVSTLELGDSALYLCASSAYGGNTIYFGEGSWLTVV.